Following are 21 T cell receptor beta chains from one sample sequenced in a study of Graves' ophthalmopathy and Graves' hyperthyroidism. The authors amplified TCR beta CDR3 regions from RNA transcripts. RT-PCR with HTBI primers came first, then second-round multiplex PCR. TCRdb called the multiplex PCR reads again in MiXCR, with one record for every CDR3 protein. The data show hundreds of thousands of distinct CDR3 sequences, more than 40% seen once. The material sequenced was peripheral blood. Source of these receptors: an adult man with Graves' ophthalmopathy.

The genes are TRBV7-9 and TRBJ1-6; possibly TRBD1 for D (5 bases). CDR3 length: 15 amino acids. Germline CDR1 and CDR2: SEHNR and FQNEAQ (reference sequence). V dropped 6 bases and J dropped 7 bases, with 16 bases sitting between them. CDR3 amino acids: CASSSRGGHNSPLHF. The CDR3 DNA sequence: TGTGCCAGCAGTTCTAGGGGAGGACACAATTCACCCCTCCACTTT.

This clonotype was detected only a few times. The chain is built from TRBV3-1 and TRBJ1-6; D gene ambiguous. Deletions cut 3 bases from V and 0 bases from J, with 6 bases between. The V gene's germline CDR1 is LGHDT and CDR2 YNNKEL (reference sequence). This CDR3 is built from 15 residues. The CDR3 sequence is CASSQMSSYNSPLHF. In DNA form, the CDR3 reads TGTGCCAGCAGCCAGATGAGCTCCTATAATTCACCCCTCCACTTT.

For this clonotype: One end of the junction is discordant with germline, which a read error may explain. The chain combines TRBV10-3 with TRBJ2-5, with 7 bases identical to TRBD1. Germline assignment: CDR1 ENHRY and CDR2 SYGVKD. CDR3 length equals 12 residues. This chain's CDR3 is CAISEDRETKYF. CDR3 in DNA: TGTGCCATCAGTGAGGACAGGGAGACCAAGTACTTC.

On this clonotype: At one of its ends the junction is not consistent with the germline gene, which may arise from a read error. The chain employs TRBV10-3 and TRBJ1-5, with TRBD1 as a possible D gene (5 bases). Germline lookup yields CDR1 ENHRY and CDR2 SYGVKD. The CDR3 contains 15 residues. For the CDR3, the DNA is TGTGCCGTCAGGGCGGTGGGTGTCGGTGGTCAGCCCCAGCATTTT. This translates into CAVRAVGVGGQPQHF.

This clonotype was found many times. The chain carries TRBV29-1 and TRBJ2-2; the match to TRBD2 covers 10 bases. Germline CDR1 reads SQVTM; CDR2 reads ANQGSEA. The CDR3 covers 14 residues. V dropped 7 bases and J dropped 0; count of bases not matched to a gene: 2. CDR3: CSAGLATNTGELFF. The CDR3 DNA is TGCAGCGCGGGACTAGCGACGAACACCGGGGAGCTGTTTTTT.

The rearrangement links TRBV24-1 to TRBJ2-5, with no clear D. V was cut by 2 bases and J by 9 bases, with 0 bases left in between. Germline values: CDR1 KGHDR, CDR2 SFDVKD. This CDR3 contains 9 residues. CDR3 in amino acids: CATSDSQYF. The DNA for the CDR3 is TGTGCCACCAGTGATTCCCAGTACTTC.

This clonotype was found many times. The J gene is TRBJ2-5, the V gene TRBV10-3; possibly TRBD1 or TRBD2 for D (5 bases each). Trimming stripped 3 bases from V and 3 bases from J, with 17 bases between. This CDR3 comprises 16 residues. Germline V gene data show CDR1 as ENHRY and CDR2 as SYGVKD. The CDR3, as DNA: TGTGCCATCAGTGATAGGAGAGGGGCCAGGGAAGAGACCCAGTACTTC. Its translation: CAISDRRGAREETQYF.

This clonotype was counted ten times or more. CDR3 nucleotide sequence: TGTGCCAGTAGTCCGCGGACAGGAAGAGCTAACTATGGCTACACCTTC. The encoded protein is CASSPRTGRANYGYTF. The V call is TRBV19, the J call TRBJ1-2, with 7 bases identical to TRBD1. The J segment lost 0 bases and the V segment lost 5 bases, leaving 9 bases of the junction unmatched. This CDR3 is built from 16 residues. The germline gives CDR1 LNHDA, CDR2 SQIVND (reference sequence).

The genes are TRBV20-1 and TRBJ1-2; TRBD1 matches at 7 bases. The CDR3 is 14 residues long. Per germline, CDR1 DFQATT and CDR2 SNEGSKA (reference sequence). With 3 bases clipped from V and 5 bases from J, the junction kept 9 bases outside the gene matches. The CDR3: CSASRGPGNYGYTF. As DNA, the CDR3 is TGCAGTGCTAGTAGGGGGCCTGGGAATTATGGCTACACCTTC.

The chain employs TRBV7-7 and TRBJ1-4; D unclear. Trimming cost V 5 bases and J 10 bases, with 8 bases left between them. Germline loops: CDR1 SSHAT, CDR2 FNYEAQ (reference sequence). The length of the CDR3 is 11 residues. CDR3 DNA: TGTGCCAGCAGCCCCCGGGGAAAACTGTTTTTT. It specifies CASSPRGKLFF.

This clonotype is a singleton in its sample. One end of the junction fails to match germline, which may point to a read error. The rearrangement links TRBV10-3 to TRBJ1-2; TRBD1 aligns across 7 bases. The CDR3 contains 15 residues. Germline assignment: CDR1 ENHRY and CDR2 SYGVKD. The CDR3 DNA follows: TGTGCCACCAGTGATTTTCGGGACAGAAACTATGGCTACACCTTC. Translated: CATSDFRDRNYGYTF.

This clonotype was detected many times. The CDR3 region has the DNA TGTGCCATCAGTGACCTAGGAGTGCGCGAGCAGTACTTC. Its translation: CAISDLGVREQYF. This sequence joins TRBV10-3 and TRBJ2-7; D remains ambiguous. The germline gives CDR1 ENHRY, CDR2 SYGVKD. CDR3 length: 13 amino acids. V was trimmed by 3 bases and J by 6 bases, leaving 12 bases between them.

The V gene is TRBV5-1, the J gene TRBJ2-6; 8 bases align to TRBD1. The CDR3 has 17 amino acids. V trimming: 2 bases; J trimming: 3 bases; junction bases outside the gene matches: 7. Germline values: CDR1 SGHRS, CDR2 YFSETQ. CDR3 sequence: CASSFDRGSYGANVLTF. DNA for the CDR3: TGCGCCAGCAGCTTCGACAGGGGATCGTATGGGGCCAACGTCCTGACTTTC.

This sequence joins TRBV7-9 and TRBJ2-7; TRBD1 agrees at 10 bases. Losses at the gene ends were 11 bases for V and 2 bases for J; bases not matched to a gene: 15. Germline loops: CDR1 SEHNR, CDR2 FQNEAQ (reference sequence). CDR3 length equals 16 residues. The CDR3 sequence: CAWSGTPGQGTYEQYF. The CDR3 bases are TGTGCCTGGAGTGGAACCCCGGGACAGGGGACCTACGAGCAGTACTTC.

The chain couples TRBV24-1 to TRBJ1-5, with 8 positions matching TRBD1. In germline, CDR1 is KGHDR, CDR2 SFDVKD. The CDR3 runs 16 residues. The V segment lost 5 bases and the J segment 4 bases; nucleotides outside the gene matches: 9. The CDR3 nucleotides read TGTGCCACCAGTGCCGCAGGGGGCGCGGGGAATCAGCCCCAGCATTTT. Its protein product is CATSAAGGAGNQPQHF.

With respect to this clonotype: An end of the junction differs from the germline gene, which may be a read error. V and J are TRBV10-3 and TRBJ2-7, with D unresolved. The CDR3 totals 15 residues. Germline CDR1 reads ENHRY; CDR2 reads SYGVKD. CDR3 protein: CASSYSTENTYEQYF. The CDR3 DNA is TGTGCCAGCAGTTACTCGACGGAAAACACCTACGAGCAGTACTTC.

Worth noting for this clonotype: A clone one base away is much larger, so this may be a read error. The rearrangement uses TRBV4-1 and TRBJ2-5, with a possible D match to TRBD1 (6 bases). Per the germline V gene, CDR1 is MGHRA and CDR2 is YSYEKL. Trimming left V 3 bases short and J 2 bases short, with 16 bases between. This CDR3 comprises 16 residues. CDR3 bases: TGCGCCAGCAGCCAGCAACAGGGTTGGGCACAAGAGACCCAGTACTTC. It codes for CASSQQQGWAQETQYF.

The genes are TRBV6-5 and TRBJ1-1; D is unresolved. The V end lost 4 bases, the J end lost 4 bases, and 13 bases lay between the germline ends. Germline V CDR1 and CDR2: MNHEY, SVGAGI. CDR3 length: 14 residues. For the CDR3, the DNA is TGTGCCAGCAGTTTTTTATCGGGGTTCACTGAAGCTTTCTTT. Protein sequence: CASSFLSGFTEAFF.

This clonotype was seen ten or more times. The chain carries TRBV5-1 and TRBJ2-5; TRBD2 matches 12 bases. Germline V CDR1 and CDR2: SGHRS, YFSETQ. The CDR3 is made up of 16 amino acids. Trimming cost V 4 bases and J 0 bases; bases outside gene matches: 4. CDR3 DNA sequence: TGCGCCAGCAGCGCTGGACTAGCGGGGTACCAAGAGACCCAGTACTTC. The encoded protein is CASSAGLAGYQETQYF.

This clonotype was found once. The chain links TRBV2 to TRBJ1-2; unclear D gene. There are 15 residues in the CDR3. Per germline, CDR1 SNHLY and CDR2 FYNNEI. Trimming took off 3 bases at V and 0 bases at J, with 11 bases between the two ends. CDR3 protein: CASSDRRLTNYGYTF. The CDR3 DNA is TGTGCCAGCAGTGATCGGCGACTAACTAACTATGGCTACACCTTC.

This clonotype was counted many times. The rearrangement uses TRBV7-9 and TRBJ2-5; TRBD1 matches 10 bases. Germline V lookup: CDR1 SEHNR, CDR2 FQNEAQ (reference sequence). Trimming cost V 5 bases and J 4 bases; bases outside gene matches: 4. The CDR3 runs 14 residues. The CDR3 region has the DNA TGTGCCAGCAGCGCAAGGACAGGGGGAGAGACCCAGTACTTC. It codes for CASSARTGGETQYF.